The rows below give T cell receptor beta chains drawn from one sample of a study of T-cell reconstitution after alpha-beta-depleted transplantation in children. TCRdb fed the PCR reads into MiXCR, producing one record per CDR3 protein. The data hold hundreds of thousands of distinct CDR3 sequences, with roughly 18% observed a single time. The sample was PBMCs, mostly from graft donor cells, taken 360 days after TCRalphabeta/CD19-depleted stem cell transplant. Every receptor here comes from a male patient aged 2 to 10 who had a stem cell transplant for acute lymphoblastic leukemia, so the T cells may come from the graft donor. Each CDR3 is given with its conserved first and last residue. The D gene is left open where the match is weak. Rows give clone size only sometimes, using once, few, many, or a class for an expanded clone.

v_call,d_call,j_call,clone_size,cdr3_aa,cdr3_nt
TRBV4-2,.,TRBJ2-3,few,CASSRTREDTQYF,TGTGCCAGCAGCCGGACCCGCGAAGATACGCAGTATTTT
TRBV20-1,TRBD2,TRBJ2-7,few,CSARRTSGISSYEQYF,TGCAGTGCTAGGCGGACTAGCGGGATCAGCTCCTACGAGCAGTACTTC
TRBV5-1,.,TRBJ2-5,few,CASSFTVAEYQETQYF,TGCGCCAGCAGCTTTACGGTAGCGGAGTACCAAGAGACCCAGTACTTC
TRBV2,TRBD2,TRBJ2-1,once,CACETSGVNGEQFF,TGTGCCTGCGAGACTAGCGGGGTGAACGGTGAGCAGTTCTTC
TRBV28,TRBD1,TRBJ2-6,.,CASSSQGAGANVLTF,TGTGCCAGCAGTTCCCAGGGGGCCGGGGCCAACGTCCTGACTTTC
TRBV28,TRBD2,TRBJ2-1,few,CASTYLSGTPSGYNEQFF,TGTGCCAGCACCTACCTTAGCGGGACCCCGTCTGGATACAATGAGCAGTTCTTC
TRBV12-3/TRBV12-4,TRBD1,TRBJ2-5,few,CASSSYRDRGGETQYF,TGTGCCAGCAGTTCATACAGGGACAGGGGCGGCGAGACCCAGTACTTC
TRBV7-9,.,TRBJ1-1,few,CASSSGARTEAFF,TGTGCCAGCAGCTCAGGGGCTCGCACTGAAGCTTTCTTT
TRBV4-3,.,TRBJ2-6,few,CASSQDSVTTSGANVLIF,TGCGCCAGCAGCCAAGATAGTGTAACAACCTCTGGGGCCAACGTCCTGATTTTC
TRBV7-9,.,TRBJ2-2,.,CASTGQIKNTGELFF,TGTGCCAGCACTGGACAGATTAAGAACACCGGGGAGCTGTTTTTT
TRBV27,TRBD2,TRBJ2-2,.,CASRGVAGAITGELFF,TGTGCCAGCAGAGGAGTAGCGGGGGCGATCACCGGGGAGCTGTTTTTT
TRBV20-1,TRBD2,TRBJ2-7,.,CSARDGTSGSSEQYF,TGCAGTGCTAGAGATGGGACTAGCGGGAGTTCCGAGCAGTACTTC
TRBV25-1,TRBD1,TRBJ2-7,few,CASSEQGSSYEQYF,TGTGCCAGCAGCGAACAGGGGAGCTCCTACGAGCAGTACTTC
TRBV9,.,TRBJ1-5,few,CASSGDNQPQHF,TGTGCCAGCAGCGGTGACAATCAGCCCCAGCATTTT
TRBV7-9,.,TRBJ1-1,few,CASSLTGFMNTEAFF,TGTGCCAGCAGCTTGACAGGCTTCATGAACACTGAAGCTTTCTTT
TRBV7-2,TRBD1,TRBJ2-5,.,CASSLQGEQETQYF,TGTGCCAGCAGCTTACAGGGGGAGCAAGAGACCCAGTACTTC
TRBV9,.,TRBJ1-2,.,CASSVAQGTLYGYTF,TGTGCCAGCAGCGTAGCCCAGGGTACCCTCTATGGCTACACCTTC
TRBV7-2,.,TRBJ2-2,.,CASSLDTRGELFF,TGTGCCAGCAGCTTAGACACGCGAGGGGAGCTGTTTTTT
TRBV5-1,.,TRBJ2-7,.,CASSWGGGRGAYEQYF,TGCGCCAGCAGCTGGGGAGGGGGAAGGGGCGCCTACGAGCAGTACTTC
TRBV6-5,.,TRBJ2-3,few,CASSYAWTSTDTQYF,TGTGCCAGCAGTTACGCTTGGACTAGCACAGATACGCAGTATTTT